The T cell receptor beta chain under discussion was sequenced for a study of technical replicates of blood from a handful of donors. This table comes from immunoSEQ multiplex PCR, and its TCRdb copy is limited to in-frame clones, with some not included. The data contain nearly 70,000 clones, approximately 90% of them singletons. The CDR3 is 14 amino acids. The V gene's germline CDR1 is LNHDA and CDR2 SQIVND (reference sequence). Unmatched junction bases numbered 8, after V lost 5 bases and J lost 6 bases. The sequenced sample was T cells isolated from PBMCs. The TCR was taken from a human donor in good health. The V and J genes are TRBV19 and TRBJ2-5; the match to TRBD1 covers 8 bases. For the CDR3, the DNA is TGTGCCAGTAGTGCCCGACAGGGGATACAGACCCAGTACTTC. Protein sequence: CASSARQGIQTQYF.